A single TCR beta chain is shown here with its context. Its cognate antigen is unknown. The CDR3 runs 13 residues. Trimming removed 8 bases from V and 5 bases from J; junction bases left unmatched: 6. Germline V gene lookup returns CDR1 ENHRY and CDR2 SYGVKD. This sample is part of a study of cytomegalovirus exposure and HLA in healthy donors. Study results and limitations: A prior analysis recorded that most TCR beta V segments were productive about 87% or about 30% of the time.

It was with 60 Vbeta and 13 Jbeta primers that the PCR ran. Method: immunoSEQ multiplex PCR; TCRdb's copy keeps in-frame clones and lacks some. The sample holds about 110,000 clones, approximately 80% seen once. The chain couples TRBV10-3 to TRBJ2-5, with 9 bases matching TRBD1. Material for sequencing was PBMCs. This TCR derives from a man between 50 and 59 years old in good health and CMV-seronegative. The CDR3 region is CAIGTGRSETQYF. CDR3 nucleotide sequence: TGTGCCATCGGGACAGGGCGTTCGGAGACCCAGTACTTC.